The entry that follows covers one T cell receptor (beta chain) sequence. Antigen unknown. Researchers ran the PCR with 60 Vbeta and 13 Jbeta primers. TCRdb's table, derived via immunoSEQ multiplex PCR, lists solely in-frame clones and lacks some. Among 63,000 or so clones listed, 73% were seen once. This record belongs to a study of cytomegalovirus exposure and HLA in healthy donors. This CDR3 has 14 amino acids. The germline V gene encodes CDR1 MNHEY and CDR2 SVGAGI. Trimming removed 2 bases from V and 6 bases from J, with 14 bases in between. Study-wide results and limits: A highly shared variant cluster was judged a likely technical artifact. With high specificity and sensitivity, the classifier reportedly diagnosed cytomegalovirus status.

Each donor was nominally healthy when sampled (though unrecorded immune exposures were likely). Material: PBMCs. This chain connects TRBV6-5 to TRBJ2-7; a weak D match, TRBD2 (5 bases). The clonotype comes from a man aged 50-60 years in good health and CMV-seronegative. CDR3 amino acids: CASSYPGRAREQYF. CDR3 in DNA: TGTGCCAGCAGTTACCCGGGAAGGGCGCGCGAGCAGTACTTC.